The 5 T cell receptor beta chains reported below all come from one sample, sequenced in a study of cytomegalovirus exposure and HLA in healthy donors. The PCR made use of 60 Vbeta and 13 Jbeta primers. Sequenced by immunoSEQ multiplex PCR; TCRdb stores in-frame clones only, minus some. The sample lists some 160,000 clones, roughly three quarters occurring once. The specimen was PBMCs. The origin of the receptors is a man in his 60s in good health and CMV-seronegative.

This clone was counted a few times. The chain couples TRBV6-6 to TRBJ2-7; possible D gene TRBD1, 5 bases. Germline loops: CDR1 MNHNY, CDR2 SVGAGI (reference sequence). V shed 8 bases and J shed 3 bases, with 14 bases lying between them. This CDR3 is built from 13 residues. CDR3 DNA sequence: TGTGCCAGCTGGTCGCAGGGTAACTACGAGCAGTACTTC. Residues: CASWSQGNYEQYF.

V is TRBV4-3 and J is TRBJ2-7, with 11 bases fitting TRBD2. The junction had 8 bases not matched to a gene; V was cut back by 3 bases and J by 1 base. The CDR3 runs 17 residues. Germline assignment: CDR1 LGHNA and CDR2 YSLEER. The CDR3 coding sequence is TGCGCCAGCAGCCAGATAGCGGGAGGGCCTGGGTCCTACGAGCAGTACTTC. Protein: CASSQIAGGPGSYEQYF.

This clone was seen only once. This chain joins TRBV5-6 and TRBJ2-5, with D possibly matching TRBD2 (5 bases). The DNA end is a closer match to TRBJ2-7, so the J assignment may be wrong. CDR1 is SGHDT and CDR2 is YYEEEE in the germline V gene. The CDR3 consists of 14 residues. The CDR3, as DNA: TGTGCCAGCAGCTTGGCCGGGGTATCCTACGAGCAGTACTTC. Protein sequence: CASSLAGVSYEQYF.

This clone was picked up a small number of times. J is TRBJ1-2 and V is TRBV28, with a possible D match to TRBD1 (5 bases). V lost 1 base and J lost 6, with 6 bases in between. Germline assignment: CDR1 MDHEN and CDR2 SYDVKM. The CDR3 is 12 amino acids. The CDR3: CASSLYRNGYTF. The CDR3 DNA follows: TGTGCCAGCAGTTTATACAGGAATGGCTACACCTTC.

The genes are TRBV7-2 and TRBJ2-7, with 10 bases lining up with TRBD2. This CDR3 has 15 amino acids. Germline V CDR1 and CDR2: SGHTA, FQGNSA. Unmatched junction bases numbered 8, after V lost 5 bases and J lost 4 bases. CDR3 bases: TGTGCCAGCAGCCGAGCTAGCGGGAGAGTTTACGAGCAGTACTTC. The encoded protein is CASSRASGRVYEQYF.